Listed below are T cell receptor beta chains from one sample, sequenced in a study of lymphopenia after photon versus proton radiotherapy. TCRdb keeps only in-frame clones here, not all; method: immunoSEQ multiplex PCR. The sample has about 55,000 clones; approximately 88% are singletons. The starting material was peripheral blood, obtained from a patient treated with proton-based radiotherapy. These receptors were collected from a man aged 55 to 70 with pancreatic cancer. The CDR3 runs from the conserved cysteine through the conserved F or W. D genes are given only for firm matches. The listing skips clone size in some rows; elsewhere it reads once, few, many or a size class.

D gene: TRBD2; clone size: .; J gene: TRBJ2-3; V gene: TRBV7-2; CDR3 DNA: TGTGCCAGCAGCCTCCCTCTTCGAGGGCGGGAGGTTCGTACGGATACGCAGTATTTT; CDR3 protein: CASSLPLRGREVRTDTQYF
D gene: TRBD2; clone size: .; J gene: TRBJ2-1; V gene: TRBV28; CDR3 DNA: TGTGCCAGCAGTTTATTTACGGCGGGGGGCGGGAATGAGCAGTTCTTC; CDR3 protein: CASSLFTAGGGNEQFF
D gene: TRBD2; clone size: .; J gene: TRBJ2-7; V gene: TRBV2; CDR3 DNA: TGTGCCAGCACCCAGACGGGCCGGGGGGGCTACGAGCAGTACTTC; CDR3 protein: CASTQTGRGGYEQYF
D gene: .; clone size: .; J gene: TRBJ2-3; V gene: TRBV7-6; CDR3 DNA: TGTGCCAGCAGCTTAGGTCCAGGGGGGTTGACAGATACGCAGTATTTT; CDR3 protein: CASSLGPGGLTDTQYF
D gene: .; clone size: .; J gene: TRBJ1-4; V gene: TRBV5-1; CDR3 DNA: TGCGCCAGCAGCTTGAATGAAAAACTGTTTTTT; CDR3 protein: CASSLNEKLFF
D gene: .; clone size: .; J gene: TRBJ2-7; V gene: TRBV7-2; CDR3 DNA: TGTGCCAGCAGCTCATCCGGGTCCTTACCCTACGAGCAGTACTTC; CDR3 protein: CASSSSGSLPYEQYF
D gene: .; clone size: .; J gene: TRBJ2-5; V gene: TRBV19; CDR3 DNA: TGTGCCAGTAGTATGGGCCAAGAGACCCAGTACTTC; CDR3 protein: CASSMGQETQYF
D gene: TRBD1; clone size: .; J gene: TRBJ1-2; V gene: TRBV2; CDR3 DNA: TGTGCCAGCTCAGACTCAAGACAGGGCGGCTACACCTTC; CDR3 protein: CASSDSRQGGYTF
D gene: .; clone size: .; J gene: TRBJ2-5; V gene: TRBV5-1; CDR3 DNA: TGCGCCAGCAATGACAGCGAAGAGACCCAGTACTTC; CDR3 protein: CASNDSEETQYF
D gene: .; clone size: .; J gene: TRBJ1-1; V gene: TRBV6-1; CDR3 DNA: TGTGCCAGCAGTTTCGGGGCGGGCATGAACACTGAAGCTTTCTTT; CDR3 protein: CASSFGAGMNTEAFF
D gene: TRBD1; clone size: few; J gene: TRBJ1-4; V gene: TRBV10-3; CDR3 DNA: TGTGCCATCAGATCGGACAGGGCTAATGAAAAACTGTTTTTT; CDR3 protein: CAIRSDRANEKLFF
D gene: .; clone size: .; J gene: TRBJ1-1; V gene: TRBV7-3; CDR3 DNA: TGTGCCAGCAGCCCGAGGAAAGAGGGGGAAGGAGCTTTCTTT; CDR3 protein: CASSPRKEGEGAFF
D gene: .; clone size: .; J gene: TRBJ1-4; V gene: TRBV28; CDR3 DNA: TGTGCCAGCTCAACACTCTTGAGGGAGTTTAATGAAAAACTGTTTTTT; CDR3 protein: CASSTLLREFNEKLFF
D gene: .; clone size: .; J gene: TRBJ2-3; V gene: TRBV7-9; CDR3 DNA: TGTGCCAGCAGCCTGGACAGACTAACCCTCGCAGATACGCAGTATTTT; CDR3 protein: CASSLDRLTLADTQYF
D gene: .; clone size: .; J gene: TRBJ2-7; V gene: TRBV5-6; CDR3 DNA: TGTGCCAGCAGCTCTGTCCCGGGCCCACTCTACGAGCAGTACTTC; CDR3 protein: CASSSVPGPLYEQYF
D gene: .; clone size: .; J gene: TRBJ1-1; V gene: TRBV5-1; CDR3 DNA: TGCGCCAGCAGCTTTCGGCCCGGGGATAGCACTGAAGCTTTCTTT; CDR3 protein: CASSFRPGDSTEAFF
D gene: TRBD2; clone size: .; J gene: TRBJ2-3; V gene: TRBV5-4; CDR3 DNA: TGTGCCAGCAGCTTGGGTACGGGGGGGATGGATACGCAGTATTTT; CDR3 protein: CASSLGTGGMDTQYF
D gene: TRBD1; clone size: few; J gene: TRBJ1-2; V gene: TRBV27; CDR3 DNA: TGTGCCAGCAGTAGCACAGGGGCGCGGTATGGCTACACCTTC; CDR3 protein: CASSSTGARYGYTF
D gene: .; clone size: .; J gene: TRBJ2-7; V gene: TRBV6-5; CDR3 DNA: TGTGCCAGCAGTCTCGACGGGGCGAGGGGCGAGCAGTACTTC; CDR3 protein: CASSLDGARGEQYF
D gene: .; clone size: .; J gene: TRBJ2-7; V gene: TRBV6-1; CDR3 DNA: TGTGCCAGCAGGGTCGGCTACGAGCAGTACTTC; CDR3 protein: CASRVGYEQYF
D gene: .; clone size: once; J gene: TRBJ2-7; V gene: TRBV30; CDR3 DNA: TGTGCCTGGAGTGGAGGGGTTACCTACGAGCAGTACTTC; CDR3 protein: CAWSGGVTYEQYF
D gene: .; clone size: few; J gene: TRBJ1-4; V gene: TRBV7-9; CDR3 DNA: TGTGCCAGCAGCTTAGATCTCTTGGGTAAACTGTTTTTT; CDR3 protein: CASSLDLLGKLFF
D gene: .; clone size: .; J gene: TRBJ2-7; V gene: TRBV19; CDR3 DNA: TGTGCCAGTAGTCCCAACTCCTACGAGCAGTACTTC; CDR3 protein: CASSPNSYEQYF
D gene: .; clone size: .; J gene: TRBJ1-1; V gene: TRBV28; CDR3 DNA: TGTGCCAGCAGTTTAAACAGATGGGGACGGCAGAACACTGAAGCTTTCTTT; CDR3 protein: CASSLNRWGRQNTEAFF
D gene: TRBD2; clone size: .; J gene: TRBJ2-7; V gene: TRBV4-1; CDR3 DNA: TGCGCCAGCAGCCCAGGACAGGGGTGGACTAGCGGGACCGAGCAGTACTTC; CDR3 protein: CASSPGQGWTSGTEQYF
D gene: .; clone size: .; J gene: TRBJ2-2; V gene: TRBV11-3; CDR3 DNA: TGTGCCAGCAGCCTTAGCGGAAGGCACACCGGGGAGCTGTTTTTT; CDR3 protein: CASSLSGRHTGELFF
D gene: .; clone size: few; J gene: TRBJ2-6; V gene: TRBV7-9; CDR3 DNA: TGTGCCAGCAGCTTGATTAAGACTGGGGCCAACGTCCTGACTTTC; CDR3 protein: CASSLIKTGANVLTF
D gene: .; clone size: .; J gene: TRBJ1-1; V gene: TRBV19; CDR3 DNA: TGTGCCAGTAGTACCCGGACAGTAGGGCGGGTCACTGAAGCTTTCTTT; CDR3 protein: CASSTRTVGRVTEAFF
D gene: TRBD2; clone size: once; J gene: TRBJ2-7; V gene: TRBV19; CDR3 DNA: TGTGCCAGTAGTATAGTAGCGGGAGCACCCTACGAGCAGTACTTC; CDR3 protein: CASSIVAGAPYEQYF
D gene: .; clone size: .; J gene: TRBJ1-1; V gene: TRBV5-1; CDR3 DNA: TGCGCCAGCAGCGGGGGACATCCTTTTACTGAAGCTTTCTTT; CDR3 protein: CASSGGHPFTEAFF
D gene: .; clone size: .; J gene: TRBJ2-1; V gene: TRBV7-9; CDR3 DNA: TGTGCCAGCAGCTTACAAGGGAAGGATGAGCAGTTCTTC; CDR3 protein: CASSLQGKDEQFF
D gene: .; clone size: .; J gene: TRBJ2-3; V gene: TRBV7-2; CDR3 DNA: TGTGCCAGCAGCACCTACAAAGCAGGTGGCACAGATACGCAGTATTTT; CDR3 protein: CASSTYKAGGTDTQYF
D gene: TRBD2; clone size: .; J gene: TRBJ2-1; V gene: TRBV4-2; CDR3 DNA: TGTGCCAGCAGCCAAGTTGTAGCGGGAGGCCTCTCCTACAATGAGCAGTTCTTC; CDR3 protein: CASSQVVAGGLSYNEQFF
D gene: TRBD2; clone size: .; J gene: TRBJ2-1; V gene: TRBV19; CDR3 DNA: TGTGCCAGTAGTCCTACCGGGACTAGCGGGTCAACCCCCTACAATGAGCAGTTCTTC; CDR3 protein: CASSPTGTSGSTPYNEQFF
D gene: .; clone size: .; J gene: TRBJ1-1; V gene: TRBV19; CDR3 DNA: TGTGCCAGTAGTACGAGCCGGCGCTTGACTGAAGCTTTCTTT; CDR3 protein: CASSTSRRLTEAFF
D gene: TRBD2; clone size: .; J gene: TRBJ2-1; V gene: TRBV7-8; CDR3 DNA: TGTGCCAGCAGCTTGGGTAGCGGGAGTAATGAGCAGTTCTTC; CDR3 protein: CASSLGSGSNEQFF
D gene: .; clone size: .; J gene: TRBJ2-3; V gene: TRBV7-1; CDR3 DNA: TGTGCCAGCAGCCCCCCAGGAGATACGCAGTATTTT; CDR3 protein: CASSPPGDTQYF
D gene: TRBD2; clone size: .; J gene: TRBJ2-3; V gene: TRBV5-6; CDR3 DNA: TGTGCCAGCAGCTCGGGACTAGCGCTCACAGATACGCAGTATTTT; CDR3 protein: CASSSGLALTDTQYF
D gene: .; clone size: .; J gene: TRBJ2-5; V gene: TRBV7-3; CDR3 DNA: TGTGCCAGCAGCCGCGGACTCCAAGAGACCCAGTACTTC; CDR3 protein: CASSRGLQETQYF
D gene: TRBD1; clone size: .; J gene: TRBJ2-7; V gene: TRBV5-5; CDR3 DNA: TGTGCCAGCAGCTTGGTCGTGGCAGGGGGTCGTGAGCAGTACTTC; CDR3 protein: CASSLVVAGGREQYF
D gene: .; clone size: .; J gene: TRBJ1-2; V gene: TRBV30; CDR3 DNA: TGTGCCTGGACTGTGGACACCTCCTATGGCTACACCTTC; CDR3 protein: CAWTVDTSYGYTF
D gene: .; clone size: .; J gene: TRBJ2-3; V gene: TRBV7-2; CDR3 DNA: TGTGCCAGCAGCCAATTGCCCCACAATACAGATACGCAGTATTTT; CDR3 protein: CASSQLPHNTDTQYF
D gene: .; clone size: .; J gene: TRBJ1-5; V gene: TRBV2; CDR3 DNA: TGTGCCAGCAGTGGGGGGGAGGGAGGCAATCAGCCCCAGCATTTT; CDR3 protein: CASSGGEGGNQPQHF
D gene: .; clone size: .; J gene: TRBJ2-5; V gene: TRBV28; CDR3 DNA: TGTGCCAGCAGCCTGGGGGGCAGTCAAGAGACCCAGTACTTC; CDR3 protein: CASSLGGSQETQYF